The 32 T cell receptor beta chains listed next were all sequenced from one sample in a study of blood T cells in healthy people across ages. For the second PCR, which ran for 7 to 11 cycles, a sample-barcoded 5' primer and a J-beta primer mix were used. Each CDR3 protein is one row after TCRdb ran MiXCR on the 5' RACE reads. The data show about 1.7 million distinct CDR3 sequences, with approximately 28% seen just once and around 7.7% held by the top ten. The sample was blood. These receptors came from a woman aged 25 to 39 in good health.

This clonotype came up many times. In DNA, the CDR3 is TGTGCCAGCAGCTTAGACTATCCCGGCGGTAGCGGCCGAAATGAGCAGTTCTTC. It specifies CASSLDYPGGSGRNEQFF. The chain has TRBV7-6 and TRBJ2-1; D perhaps matches TRBD2 (6 bases). The CDR3 has 18 residues. The V gene lost 1 base and the J gene lost 7 bases, with 23 bases spanning the gap. Germline V lookup: CDR1 SGHVS, CDR2 FNYEAQ.

This clonotype was found a few times. The J gene is TRBJ1-6, the V gene TRBV5-1; 7 positions agree with TRBD1. Germline CDR1 and CDR2: SGHRS and YFSETQ. V shed 5 bases, J shed 6 bases, and the junction held 8 bases outside the gene matches. The length of the CDR3 is 15 residues. The CDR3, as DNA: TGCGCCAGCAGGCGGACAGGCGAGCTTAATTCACCCCTCCACTTT. Translated: CASRRTGELNSPLHF. The full variable domain, rest sourced from reference TRBV5-1 and TRBJ1-6, is KAGVTQTPRYLIKTRGQQVTLSCSPISGHRSVSWYQQTPGQGLQFLFEYFSETQRNKGNFPGRFSGRQFSNSRSEMNVSTLELGDSALYLCASRRTGELNSPLHFGNGTRLTVT.

This clonotype was seen a few times. V and J are TRBV20-1 and TRBJ2-1; the D gene is possibly TRBD2 (6 bases). Germline V lookup: CDR1 DFQATT, CDR2 SNEGSKA (reference sequence). V lost 0 bases to trimming and J lost 1 base, with 10 bases between them. The CDR3 totals 15 residues. The DNA of the CDR3 is TGCAGTGCTAGAGAGGCGGGGTTATCCTACAATGAGCAGTTCTTC. It yields the protein CSAREAGLSYNEQFF.

The chain recombines TRBV4-3 with TRBJ2-4, with 9 bases fitting TRBD2. The J call may be wrong; the DNA end is better matched by TRBJ2-7. CDR3 size: 16 residues. CDR1 is LGHNA and CDR2 is YSLEER in the germline V gene. The CDR3 loop reads CASSQGEAGGFYEQYF. The CDR3 DNA sequence: TGCGCCAGCAGCCAGGGGGAAGCGGGGGGATTCTACGAGCAGTACTTC.

For this clonotype: One junction end does not reproduce the germline sequence, and a read error may be involved. The J gene is TRBJ1-2, the V gene TRBV10-3; TRBD1 matches at 7 bases. The CDR3 extends over 13 amino acids. Germline CDR1 is ENHRY and CDR2 is SYGVKD. The CDR3 nucleotides are TGTGCCACCAGTGAGTCGACAGGGCTGACAGCCACCTTC. This translates into CATSESTGLTATF.

This clonotype was observed a few times. Relative to the germline gene, one junction end is altered; a read error may explain this. DNA of the CDR3: TGTGCTACCAGAAAACAGGGGAAGGGACTATACGAGCAGTACTTC. Its protein product is CATRKQGKGLYEQYF. This chain joins TRBV24-1 and TRBJ2-7, with D possibly being TRBD1 or TRBD2 (7 bases each). Germline CDR1 and CDR2: KGHDR and SFDVKD. The CDR3 is made up of 15 amino acids.

About this clonotype itself: Germline is not matched at one junction end, which may reflect a read error. The rearrangement uses TRBV5-1 and TRBJ2-1; the D gene is possibly TRBD1 (8 bases). The germline CDR1 and CDR2 sequences are SGHRS and YFSETQ. This CDR3 is built from 14 residues. CDR3 sequence (DNA): TGCACCAGCAGCTTGGCGACAGGGGAGGGAGAGCAGTTCTTC. Translation gives CTSSLATGEGEQFF.

V usage is TRBV9 and J usage is TRBJ1-1, with D perhaps TRBD1 (6 bases). Germline V gene sequence: CDR1 SGDLS, CDR2 YYNGEE. With 6 bases removed from V and 9 bases from J, the gap between germline ends came to 21 bases. The CDR3 sequence is 14 residues long. CDR3 protein: CASKGGALRRKAFF. CDR3 DNA: TGTGCCAGCAAGGGGGGAGCACTTCGAAGGAAAGCTTTCTTT.

This clonotype appeared once. CDR3 protein: CASSYSTGRGRYEQFF. In DNA form, the CDR3 reads TGTGCCAGCAGTTACTCGACGGGCAGGGGGAGGTACGAGCAGTTCTTC. This chain connects TRBV6-6 to TRBJ2-1, with a possible D match to TRBD1 (7 bases). The ends were cut back, 0 bases at V and 10 bases at J, with 19 bases in the middle. This CDR3 spans 16 amino acids. Germline-derived CDR1 and CDR2 are MNHNY and SVGAGI (reference sequence).

This clonotype was seen a handful of times. This chain uses TRBV20-1 with TRBJ1-5; D is undetermined. The germline V and J ends were trimmed by 4 bases and 3 bases, with 13 bases remaining between them. The CDR3 is 14 residues long. Germline CDR1 reads DFQATT; CDR2 reads SNEGSKA (reference sequence). The CDR3: CSANRAGANQPQHF. CDR3 DNA sequence: TGCAGTGCTAACCGCGCGGGAGCCAATCAGCCCCAGCATTTT.

This sequence joins TRBV30 and TRBJ1-1; D gene uncertain. The germline V gene encodes CDR1 GTSNPN and CDR2 SVGIG (reference sequence). This CDR3 comprises 11 residues. V was cut by 0 bases and J by 6 bases, with 5 bases left in between. The CDR3 nucleotides are TGTGCCTGGAGTGTTATTCCTGAAGCTTTCTTT. The encoded protein is CAWSVIPEAFF.

As to this clonotype: This sequence may be a read error, since a much larger clone differs from it by one base. The rearrangement joins TRBV15 to TRBJ2-5, with 8 bases that match TRBD1. The germline V gene encodes CDR1 LNHNV and CDR2 YYDKDF (reference sequence). CDR3 length: 14 amino acids. CDR3 nucleotides: TGTTCCACCAGCAAACAGGGGGGACAAGAGACCCAGTACTTC. Encoded protein: CSTSKQGGQETQYF.

This clonotype was detected a few times. The V and J genes are TRBV7-9 and TRBJ1-5, with 8 nucleotides matching TRBD1. The CDR3 loop spans 16 amino acids. V dropped 5 bases and J dropped 2; count of bases not matched to a gene: 8. Germline V gene data show CDR1 as SEHNR and CDR2 as FQNEAQ (reference sequence). The CDR3 spells CASSPRTGIGNQPQHF. For the CDR3, the DNA is TGTGCCAGCAGCCCCCGGACAGGGATCGGCAATCAGCCCCAGCATTTT. Together with reference TRBV7-9 and TRBJ1-5, the CDR3 gives the full variable domain: DTGVSQNPRHKITKRGQNVTFRCDPISEHNRLYWYRQTLGQGPEFLTYFQNEAQLEKSRLLSDRFSAERPKGSFSTLEIQRTEQGDSAMYLCASSPRTGIGNQPQHFGDGTRLSIL.

Remarks on this clonotype: This may come from a read error, since a much larger clone is one base off. The gene calls are TRBV5-1 and TRBJ2-1; a possible D gene is TRBD2 (6 bases). The CDR3 has 13 residues. The germline CDR1 and CDR2 sequences are SGHRS and YFSETQ. Trimming removed 7 bases at V and 15 bases at J, with 23 bases between. The CDR3 region has the DNA TGCGCCAGCGGTCTTAGCGGAAGTCTTTTGCGGTTCTTC. Translated, it gives CASGLSGSLLRFF.

This sequence joins TRBV20-1 and TRBJ1-2, with unresolved D. Trimming took off 4 bases at V and 7 bases at J, with 16 bases between the two ends. The CDR3 length is 13 residues. Germline CDR1 and CDR2: DFQATT and SNEGSKA (reference sequence). DNA of the CDR3: TGCAGTGCTACCTTAGGGAGCCCTGGTGGCTACACCTTC. This sequence encodes CSATLGSPGGYTF.

This clonotype has a single count. The chain links TRBV24-1 to TRBJ2-1; D is ambiguous. The CDR3 consists of 15 residues. The V end lost 2 bases, the J end lost 8 bases, and 15 bases lay between the germline ends. Germline CDR1 and CDR2: KGHDR and SFDVKD. The CDR3 DNA sequence: TGTGCCACCAGTGATTCCATCGGCGGAAGGGATGAGCAGTTCTTC. As protein: CATSDSIGGRDEQFF.

This clonotype was observed a few times. The chain recombines TRBV29-1 with TRBJ1-1; D gene uncertain. From germline, CDR1 is SQVTM and CDR2 ANQGSEA. The CDR3 is 13 amino acids. Trimming took 2 bases from V and 3 from J, leaving 10 bases between them. The CDR3 region is CSVEKDRDTEAFF. Here the CDR3 DNA reads TGCAGCGTTGAAAAGGACCGAGACACTGAAGCTTTCTTT.

This clonotype was found a few times. The chain combines TRBV4-1 with TRBJ2-7, with 9 bases matching TRBD2. CDR1 MGHRA and CDR2 YSYEKL come from the germline V gene. The CDR3 has 18 residues. V trimming: 1 base; J trimming: 0 bases; junction bases outside the gene matches: 10. CDR3 in DNA: TGCGCCAGCAGCCAAGGACGGGTGAGCGGGGGGTACTCCTACGAGCAGTACTTC. It is translated as CASSQGRVSGGYSYEQYF.

A note on this clonotype: A much more abundant neighbour one base away suggests this may be a read error. The rearrangement uses TRBV20-1 and TRBJ2-1; D is uncertain. The end of the DNA is better explained by TRBJ2-7, so the J call may be wrong. This CDR3 comprises 14 residues. The germline CDR1 and CDR2 sequences are DFQATT and SNEGSKA (reference sequence). The CDR3 is CSAREGGSYNEQYF. In DNA, the CDR3 is TGCAGTGCTAGAGAGGGCGGCTCCTACAATGAGCAGTACTTC.

This clonotype has only a few counts. V usage is TRBV3-1 and J usage is TRBJ2-3; 9 nucleotides match TRBD2. Per germline, CDR1 LGHDT and CDR2 YNNKEL (reference sequence). The CDR3 contains 17 residues. Trimming removed 2 bases from V and 1 base from J; junction bases left unmatched: 7. CDR3 in DNA: TGTGCCAGCAGCCAATCCCTAGCGGGGAAGGGCACAGATACGCAGTATTTT. Protein: CASSQSLAGKGTDTQYF.

This clonotype occurred a few times. The chain uses TRBV5-1 and TRBJ2-7; D gene unclear. V lost 4 bases and J 2 bases, leaving 13 bases between the germline ends. This CDR3 is 14 amino acids long. Looked up from germline, CDR1 is SGHRS and CDR2 is YFSETQ. CDR3 in amino acids: CASSLSRPAYEQYF. The CDR3 DNA sequence: TGCGCCAGCAGCCTATCAAGACCGGCCTACGAGCAGTACTTC.

This clonotype was observed at least ten times. The chain recombines TRBV7-3 with TRBJ2-1; D is unresolved. V was trimmed by 2 bases and J by 10 bases, leaving 15 bases between them. There are 14 residues in the CDR3. Germline V gene sequence: CDR1 SGHTA, CDR2 FQGTGA. The CDR3 is CASSLSAAQSEQFF. The CDR3 bases are TGTGCCAGCAGCTTATCGGCAGCACAATCGGAGCAGTTCTTC.

Regarding this clonotype: Its ends do not fully match the called genes, so a read error is possible. This chain joins TRBV11-2 and TRBJ2-4, with a possible D match to TRBD1 (6 bases). The germline CDR1 and CDR2 sequences are SGHAT and FQNNGV. The CDR3 is 16 residues long. This chain's CDR3 is CASSVDSGTPKNIQYF. CDR3 sequence (DNA): TGTGCCAGCAGCGTAGATTCCGGGACACCAAAAAACATTCAGTACTTC.

This clonotype appeared a few times. The V call is TRBV2, the J call TRBJ1-5; a possible D gene is TRBD1 (5 bases). CDR3 length equals 13 residues. V was shortened by 5 bases and J by 7 bases, with 12 bases between the two germline ends. From germline, CDR1 is SNHLY and CDR2 FYNNEI. CDR3 DNA sequence: TGTGCCAGCAGTCGCAGGGAGGGGCAGCCCCAGCATTTT. This sequence encodes CASSRREGQPQHF.

In this sample, this clonotype turned up many times. The chain combines TRBV4-1 with TRBJ2-7; D remains unclear. V lost 0 bases and J lost 6, with 12 bases in between. The germline V gene has CDR1 MGHRA and CDR2 YSYEKL. CDR3 length: 14 amino acids. The CDR3 region is CASSQDGYIGEQYF. Here the CDR3 DNA reads TGCGCCAGCAGCCAAGATGGGTATATAGGCGAGCAGTACTTC.

The chain combines TRBV24-1 with TRBJ2-7; D uncertain. The J call is in doubt because the DNA end fits TRBJ2-5 better. Per the germline V gene, CDR1 is KGHDR and CDR2 is SFDVKD. This CDR3 has 14 amino acids. Here the CDR3 DNA reads TGTGCCACCAGTGATTTAGGTTTCGGGGAGACCCAGTACTTC. Amino acids: CATSDLGFGETQYF.

This clonotype was seen more than once but under ten times. This chain uses TRBV29-1 with TRBJ1-1; no clear D gene. Per germline, CDR1 SQVTM and CDR2 ANQGSEA. Trimming removed 7 bases from V and 1 base from J, with 7 bases in between. This CDR3 has 11 amino acids. DNA for the CDR3: TGCAGCGACCAGTGGAACACTGAAGCTTTCTTT. It translates to CSDQWNTEAFF.

This clonotype occurred many times. V is TRBV4-1 and J is TRBJ1-1; maybe TRBD1 (6 bases). The CDR3 extends over 15 amino acids. V dropped 1 base and J dropped 4 bases, with 13 bases sitting between them. CDR1 and CDR2 from the germline V gene are MGHRA and YSYEKL. This CDR3 reads CASSQAGAPRTEAFF. The CDR3 DNA reads as TGCGCCAGCAGCCAAGCAGGGGCGCCGCGCACTGAAGCTTTCTTT.

The chain recombines TRBV5-1 with TRBJ2-1; TRBD2 agrees at 7 bases. Trimming removed 6 bases from V and 5 bases from J; junction bases left unmatched: 5. CDR1 and CDR2 from the germline V gene are SGHRS and YFSETQ. CDR3 length: 13 amino acids. The CDR3 is CASTRGDNNEQFF. The CDR3 DNA sequence: TGCGCCAGCACCCGGGGGGATAACAATGAGCAGTTCTTC.

The chain recombines TRBV5-1 with TRBJ2-5, with TRBD1 as a possible D gene (6 bases). This CDR3 comprises 16 residues. Deletions cut 1 base from V and 11 bases from J, with 24 bases between. CDR1 is SGHRS and CDR2 is YFSETQ in the germline V gene. DNA for the CDR3: TGCGCCAGCAGCTTGATGGTCGGGACGAGGGGGAATGAGCAGTACTTC. It codes for CASSLMVGTRGNEQYF.

There are a few counts of this clonotype. The rearrangement links TRBV4-1 to TRBJ1-2, with a possible D match to TRBD1 (5 bases). V was cut by 0 bases and J by 9 bases, with 20 bases left in between. The CDR3 is 16 amino acids. CDR1 is MGHRA, CDR2 YSYEKL, per germline. CDR3: CASSQDPAGSRLSYTF. The CDR3 DNA follows: TGCGCCAGCAGCCAAGATCCGGCAGGGTCTCGACTAAGCTACACCTTC.

This chain uses TRBV20-1 with TRBJ2-1; TRBD2 matches 10 bases. V dropped 3 bases and J dropped 5; count of bases not matched to a gene: 7. This CDR3 is 15 amino acids long. CDR1 and CDR2 (germline): DFQATT, SNEGSKA (reference sequence). The DNA for the CDR3 is TGCAGTGCTAGGGTCGGGACTAGCGTGAACAATGAGCAGTTCTTC. This sequence encodes CSARVGTSVNNEQFF.